This T cell receptor (beta chain) originates from a study of T cell responses to AZD1222 COVID-19 vaccine. V was clipped by 3 bases and J by 0 bases, with 8 bases between them. CDR3 size: 15 residues. CDR1 and CDR2 (germline): MDHEN, SYDVKM. This clone was observed at least ten times. Generated by immunoSEQ multiplex PCR, the TCRdb table keeps only in-frame clones and is missing some. Of 95,000 to 150,000 clones in the sample, 70% to 85% are singletons; the top ten hold approximately 6.6%. V usage is TRBV28 and J usage is TRBJ1-4; tentative D call: TRBD1 (5 bases). The specimen was peripheral blood, collected on day 0 of AZD1222 vaccination. The clonotype comes from an adult in good health. CDR3 sequence: CASSLGGATNEKLFF. In DNA, the CDR3 is TGTGCCAGCAGTTTGGGGGGGGCAACTAATGAAAAACTGTTTTTT. Together with reference TRBV28 and TRBJ1-4, the CDR3 gives the full variable domain: DVKVTQSSRYLVKRTGEKVFLECVQDMDHENMFWYRQDPGLGLRLIYFSYDVKMKEKGDIPEGYSVSREKKERFSLILESASTNQTSMYLCASSLGGATNEKLFFGSGTQLSVL.